This T cell receptor (beta chain) derives from a study of T cells in Graves' hyperthyroidism and ophthalmopathy. Looking at the study overall: Once the initial diagnosis was made, peripheral blood was obtained before any treatment.

In its sample, this clonotype was seen a few times. Its antigen is as yet unknown. Broader study findings: The model made its ophthalmopathy prediction, and onset followed a median around six months later.

Germline V gene lookup returns CDR1 SGHAT and CDR2 FQNNGV. The CDR3 sequence is 18 residues long. The V end was cut by 1 base, the J end by 3 bases, with 21 bases between. RNA transcripts yielded amplified TCR beta CDR3 regions. With the HTBI primer set, the TCR CDR3 went through a first round of RT-PCR. TCRdb analysed the multiplex PCR reads with MiXCR anew, one entry per CDR3 protein. This repertoire shows over 400,000 distinct CDR3 sequences, 22% found once; its top ten account for under 55%. This TCR came from an older woman with Graves' ophthalmopathy. The chain carries TRBV11-2 and TRBJ1-1; tentative D call: TRBD1 (6 bases). What was sequenced was blood. The CDR3, as DNA: TGTGCCAGCAGCTTAGGATTCGGCAGGGTGAGGGGGGACACTGAAGCTTTCTTT. This sequence encodes CASSLGFGRVRGDTEAFF.